The 5 T cell receptor beta chains presented below share a single source sample, sequenced in a study of T-cell reconstitution after alpha-beta-depleted transplantation in children. This sample's TCRbeta library carried unique molecular identifier barcodes. In TCRdb, the PCR reads were re-called with MiXCR into one record per CDR3 protein. The sample includes tens of thousands of distinct CDR3 sequences, just under 5% seen only once; the top ten take around 18%. The sample here was PBMCs, mostly from graft donor cells, taken 180 days after TCRalphabeta/CD19-depleted stem cell transplant. These receptors all come from a boy less than two years old who had a stem cell transplant for acute myeloid leukemia, so the T cells may come from the graft donor.

This clonotype has at least ten counts. The V call is TRBV11-2, the J call TRBJ2-7; D is undetermined. CDR1 and CDR2 from the germline V gene are SGHAT and FQNNGV. The CDR3 is 14 residues long. The V and J ends lost 3 bases and 3 bases respectively, with 12 bases between them. CDR3 in DNA: TGTGCCAGCAGCTTCGCCGGGCCGCGCTACGAGCAGTACGTC. Its protein is CASSFAGPRYEQYV.

This clonotype has ten or more counts. The V and J genes are TRBV18 and TRBJ2-7; 8 bases are a match to TRBD2. Germline CDR1 reads KGHSH; CDR2 reads LQKENI. The junction had 2 bases not matched to a gene; V was cut back by 4 bases and J by 0 bases. CDR3 length: 14 amino acids. CDR3 in DNA: TGTGCCAGCTCACGCCTAGCGGGCTCCTACGAGCAGTACGTC. Translation gives CASSRLAGSYEQYV.

This clonotype was seen repeatedly, ten times or more. V usage is TRBV12-3 or TRBV12-4 and J usage is TRBJ2-1; the match to TRBD2 covers 10 bases. This CDR3 has 16 amino acids. J gave up 4 bases and V 6 bases, and 9 bases lay outside the gene matches. The CDR3 reads CASRFPLAGTYNEQFF. The DNA for the CDR3 is TGTGCCAGCAGGTTTCCACTAGCGGGGACATACAATGAGCAGTTCTTC.

This clonotype was picked up many times. The gene calls are TRBV7-9 and TRBJ2-1, with 9 bases fitting TRBD1. Germline-derived CDR1 and CDR2 are SEHNR and FQNEAQ (reference sequence). Germline trimming cut 4 bases from V and 7 bases from J; bases unmatched to any gene: 5. There are 14 residues in the CDR3. CDR3 DNA sequence: TGTGCCAGCAGCTGGAACAGGGGGCTAAATGAGCAGTTCTTC. This encodes CASSWNRGLNEQFF.

Ten or more counts support this clonotype. The rearrangement joins TRBV5-1 to TRBJ1-5, with D tentatively TRBD1 (5 bases). CDR1 and CDR2 from the germline V gene are SGHRS and YFSETQ. There are 15 residues in the CDR3. Trimming removed 0 bases from V and 3 bases from J, with 10 bases in between. CDR3 amino acids: CASSLEGRLNQPQHF. CDR3 in DNA: TGCGCCAGCAGCTTGGAGGGACGGCTCAATCAGCCCCAGCATTTT.